These 20 T cell receptor beta chains originate from one sample sequenced in a study of neurological immune-mediated disorders. TCRdb re-derived calls from the 5' RACE reads in MiXCR, one entry per CDR3 protein. In the table there are approximately 44,000 distinct CDR3 sequences, less than 6% of which are singletons. The material sequenced was CD4+ T cells from blood. These receptors came from a woman under 30 with multiple sclerosis.

This clonotype showed up many times. This chain links TRBV15 with TRBJ1-2; TRBD1 matches 9 bases. CDR1 is LNHNV and CDR2 is YYDKDF in the germline V gene (reference sequence). Germline trimming cut 3 bases from V and 4 bases from J; bases unmatched to any gene: 0. The CDR3 has 13 amino acids. In nucleotides, the CDR3 is TGTGCCACCAGCAGGGACAGGGGCTATGGCTACACCTTC. Its translation is CATSRDRGYGYTF.

This clonotype was detected ten times or more. The chain combines TRBV3-1 with TRBJ1-3; TRBD1 agrees at 7 bases. Looked up from germline, CDR1 is LGHDT and CDR2 is YNNKEL (reference sequence). The CDR3 consists of 14 residues. Trimming took 3 bases from V and 7 from J; bases not matched to a gene: 6. The CDR3 sequence is CASSQRDRGNTIYF. For the CDR3, the DNA is TGTGCCAGCAGCCAGAGGGACAGAGGTAACACCATATATTTT.

This clonotype was seen at least ten times. This rearrangement joins TRBV20-1 to TRBJ1-1; D is unclear. CDR1 is DFQATT, CDR2 SNEGSKA, per germline (reference sequence). Trimming stripped 0 bases from V and 10 bases from J, with 12 bases between. The CDR3 has 12 amino acids. CDR3 in DNA: TGCAGTGCTAGAGATTCCTTTAAGGCAGCTTTCTTT. This encodes CSARDSFKAAFF.

This clonotype was seen many times. V and J are TRBV20-1 and TRBJ2-1; 8 nucleotides line up with TRBD1. The germline V gene encodes CDR1 DFQATT and CDR2 SNEGSKA (reference sequence). The CDR3 length is 13 residues. The junction had 1 base not matched to a gene; V was cut back by 1 base and J by 5 bases. The CDR3 loop is CSARGQGHNEQFF. Here the CDR3 DNA reads TGCAGTGCTAGAGGACAGGGGCACAATGAGCAGTTCTTC.

At least ten counts were recorded for this clonotype. The chain uses TRBV5-1 and TRBJ2-3; D unresolved. CDR3 length: 14 residues. V was shortened by 2 bases and J by 4 bases, with 11 bases between the two germline ends. Per the germline V gene, CDR1 is SGHRS and CDR2 is YFSETQ. This chain's CDR3 is CASSFSASADTQYF. The CDR3 nucleotides read TGCGCCAGCAGCTTCTCGGCCTCGGCAGATACGCAGTATTTT.

The table lists this clonotype with many counts. This chain joins TRBV7-2 and TRBJ2-5; 9 bases are shared with TRBD1. The CDR3 loop spans 14 amino acids. CDR1 and CDR2 (germline): SGHTA, FQGNSA. Germline trimming cut 7 bases from V and 3 bases from J; bases unmatched to any gene: 6. The CDR3 reads CASTRTGVEETQYF. The CDR3 DNA is TGTGCCAGCACCCGGACAGGGGTGGAAGAGACCCAGTACTTC.

This clonotype turned up a few times. V and J are TRBV18 and TRBJ1-3, with D maybe TRBD1 (6 bases). Germline values: CDR1 KGHSH, CDR2 LQKENI. The CDR3 contains 16 residues. V was shortened by 6 bases and J by 1 base, with 16 bases between the two germline ends. The CDR3: CASSFAQGSSGNTIYF. In nucleotides, the CDR3 is TGTGCCAGCTCCTTCGCACAGGGTTCGTCTGGAAACACCATATATTTT.

This clonotype has a count of ten or more. The chain employs TRBV28 and TRBJ1-1; a weak D match, TRBD1 (5 bases). Germline V gene lookup returns CDR1 MDHEN and CDR2 SYDVKM. This CDR3 has 19 amino acids. Trimming left V 3 bases short and J 0 bases short, with 23 bases between. The CDR3 DNA reads TGTGCCAGCAGTTTCCCTCCCTTCCGCAGGACAAAGATGAACACTGAAGCTTTCTTT. Its protein product is CASSFPPFRRTKMNTEAFF.

In its sample, this clonotype was seen many times. The J gene is TRBJ1-2, the V gene TRBV18, with no clear D. Germline CDR1 reads KGHSH; CDR2 reads LQKENI. V gave up 3 bases and J gave up 5 bases, with 13 bases separating them. The CDR3 runs to 14 residues. The CDR3 DNA is TGTGCCAGCTCACCTTCCCAGGACGGATATGGCTACACCTTC. Protein sequence: CASSPSQDGYGYTF.

This clonotype was detected ten times or more. J is TRBJ1-2 and V is TRBV10-3, with D unclear. The CDR3 is 16 amino acids. Germline loops: CDR1 ENHRY, CDR2 SYGVKD. V gave up 4 bases and J gave up 0 bases, with 15 bases separating them. The CDR3 sequence is CAISVLAGSPNYGYTF. DNA of the CDR3: TGTGCCATCAGTGTTTTAGCAGGCAGTCCTAACTATGGCTACACCTTC.

Many counts were recorded for this clonotype. The chain carries TRBV5-1 and TRBJ1-1; D uncertain. The CDR3 is 16 amino acids. The V and J ends lost 0 bases and 4 bases respectively, with 16 bases between them. The V gene's germline CDR1 is SGHRS and CDR2 YFSETQ. CDR3 amino acids: CASSLGLIGGSTEAFF. CDR3 DNA: TGCGCCAGCAGCTTGGGACTCATAGGTGGGAGCACTGAAGCTTTCTTT.

The table lists this clonotype with many counts. The chain uses TRBV4-3 and TRBJ2-3; no firm D call. The germline gives CDR1 LGHNA, CDR2 YSLEER. CDR3 size: 15 residues. With 0 bases removed from V and 0 bases from J, the gap between germline ends came to 7 bases. The CDR3 protein is CASSQDRVSTDTQYF. The DNA for the CDR3 is TGCGCCAGCAGCCAAGATCGAGTGAGCACAGATACGCAGTATTTT.

This clonotype was picked up many times. The chain is built from TRBV29-1 and TRBJ2-7; 9 bases are a match to TRBD1. The ends lost 6 bases at V and 0 bases at J; junction bases unmatched: 12. This CDR3 has 16 residues. Per germline, CDR1 SQVTM and CDR2 ANQGSEA. CDR3 sequence reads: CSVMGSTGGSSYEQYF. The CDR3 nucleotides read TGCAGCGTGATGGGGTCAACAGGGGGCAGCTCCTACGAGCAGTACTTC.

Ten or more counts support this clonotype. This chain joins TRBV5-1 and TRBJ1-1, with a tentative D call TRBD1 (6 bases). CDR1 SGHRS and CDR2 YFSETQ come from the germline V gene. The CDR3 loop spans 15 amino acids. The V gene lost 0 bases and the J gene lost 1 base, with 10 bases spanning the gap. In DNA form, the CDR3 reads TGCGCCAGCAGCTTGGTCGGAGGGGGGAACACTGAAGCTTTCTTT. It yields the protein CASSLVGGGNTEAFF.

The sample holds many counts of this clonotype. This chain connects TRBV27 to TRBJ2-2; D call uncertain. Trimming removed 7 bases from V and 1 base from J, with 7 bases in between. The CDR3 totals 13 residues. Germline CDR1 reads MNHEY; CDR2 reads SMNVEV (reference sequence). The DNA for the CDR3 is TGTGCCAGCAAAGGTCTGAACACCGGGGAGCTGTTTTTT. This gives the protein CASKGLNTGELFF.

This clonotype showed up many times. This rearrangement joins TRBV5-1 to TRBJ1-5; maybe TRBD1 (5 bases). The CDR3 totals 15 residues. The V gene's germline CDR1 is SGHRS and CDR2 YFSETQ. V was cut by 0 bases and J by 2 bases, with 9 bases left in between. The CDR3 is CASSLEGRGNQPQHF. CDR3 DNA sequence: TGCGCCAGCAGCTTGGAGGGCAGGGGCAATCAGCCCCAGCATTTT.

This clonotype occurred many times. This sequence joins TRBV28 and TRBJ2-1, with 7 positions matching TRBD1. The CDR3 has 17 residues. CDR1 is MDHEN, CDR2 SYDVKM, per germline. After removal of 2 bases from V and 3 bases from J, the junction contained 10 bases not matched to a gene. CDR3 bases: TGTGCCAGCAGTTTAGGTCGAGGGACAGCCATCTACAATGAGCAGTTCTTC. Protein product: CASSLGRGTAIYNEQFF.

This clonotype occurred many times. This sequence joins TRBV10-3 and TRBJ1-3; TRBD1 might be the D (5 bases). Germline-derived CDR1 and CDR2 are ENHRY and SYGVKD. The CDR3 contains 15 residues. V gave up 2 bases and J gave up 1 base, with 9 bases separating them. The CDR3 sequence: CAISEMRGSGNTIYF. The CDR3 bases are TGTGCCATCAGTGAGATGCGGGGGTCTGGAAACACCATATATTTT.

This clonotype turned up a few times. This chain connects TRBV7-2 to TRBJ1-2, with D perhaps TRBD1 (5 bases). V lost 2 bases and J lost 5, with 21 bases in between. CDR3 length: 17 residues. Germline V gene lookup returns CDR1 SGHTA and CDR2 FQGNSA. The CDR3 coding sequence is TGTGCCAGCAGCTTATTAACCAGGGATTCGTTCTCTTATGGCTACACCTTC. It is translated as CASSLLTRDSFSYGYTF.

This clonotype occurred many times. The DNA of the CDR3 is TGTGCCAGCAGCTCGGGTTACAGCTACGAGCAGTACTTC. Translated: CASSSGYSYEQYF. The V and J genes are TRBV5-6 and TRBJ2-7; the D is unclear. There are 13 residues in the CDR3. Per germline, CDR1 SGHDT and CDR2 YYEEEE. Trimming left V 3 bases short and J 3 bases short, with 10 bases between.